The next 10 T cell receptor beta chains were all read from a single sample in a study of T cells in Graves' hyperthyroidism and ophthalmopathy. TCR beta CDR3 regions were amplified from RNA. RT-PCR in the first round (using the HTBI primer set) targeted the TCR CDR3. TCRdb re-called the multiplex PCR reads with MiXCR, one entry per CDR3 protein. This sample has around 400,000 distinct CDR3 sequences; approximately 14% occur once, and the top ten carry roughly 19%. Sample: blood. These receptors were obtained from a woman between 55 and 75 years old with Graves' ophthalmopathy.

This clonotype has ten or more counts. The chain has TRBV30 and TRBJ2-7; D unclear. The CDR3 contains 12 residues. Germline CDR1 reads GTSNPN; CDR2 reads SVGIG (reference sequence). V was pared by 1 base and J by 8 bases, with 12 bases between. This chain's CDR3 is CAWSARAHKQYF. CDR3 nucleotide sequence: TGTGCCTGGAGTGCCCGGGCCCACAAGCAGTACTTC.

The chain joins TRBV20-1 to TRBJ1-1; maybe TRBD1 (6 bases). The CDR3 has 15 amino acids. Looked up from germline, CDR1 is DFQATT and CDR2 is SNEGSKA (reference sequence). Trimming took off 6 bases at V and 6 bases at J, with 23 bases between the two ends. The CDR3 nucleotides are TGCAGTGCCCCAGGAGGGGGGTTATTGTACGCTGAAGCTTTCTTT. It yields the protein CSAPGGGLLYAEAFF.

The chain carries TRBV10-2 and TRBJ2-7, with 9 bases identical to TRBD1. The CDR3 runs 15 residues. The junction had 9 bases not matched to a gene; V was cut back by 9 bases and J by 0 bases. CDR1 WSHSY and CDR2 SAAADI come from the germline V gene. Here the CDR3 reads CASHLGTGISYEQYF. As DNA, the CDR3 is TGCGCCAGTCACCTTGGGACAGGGATCTCCTACGAGCAGTACTTC.

The sample holds many counts of this clonotype. This rearrangement joins TRBV11-2 to TRBJ2-3; D remains unclear. This CDR3 is built from 14 residues. The V gene lost 3 bases and the J gene lost 1 base, with 8 bases spanning the gap. Germline V CDR1 and CDR2: SGHAT, FQNNGV. The CDR3 coding sequence is TGTGCCAGCAGCTTGAATGTGGGCACAGATACGCAGTATTTT. The encoded protein is CASSLNVGTDTQYF.

Only a few counts were recorded for this clonotype. This sequence joins TRBV20-1 and TRBJ2-3; a weak D match, TRBD2 (6 bases). V was shortened by 1 base and J by 8 bases, with 13 bases between the two germline ends. This CDR3 region has 13 residues. The germline V gene has CDR1 DFQATT and CDR2 SNEGSKA (reference sequence). CDR3 DNA: TGCAGTGCTAGAGTGGGCGGGAAGGGTACGCAGTATTTT. It yields the protein CSARVGGKGTQYF.

The genes are TRBV3-1 and TRBJ1-4; maybe TRBD1 (5 bases). The germline V gene has CDR1 LGHDT and CDR2 YNNKEL (reference sequence). This CDR3 is built from 18 residues. V lost 0 bases and J 7 bases, leaving 21 bases between the germline ends. Here the CDR3 reads CASSQDRSIRGVSEKLFF. In DNA, the CDR3 is TGTGCCAGCAGCCAAGATCGTAGTATAAGGGGAGTAAGTGAAAAACTGTTTTTT. Full variable domain (missing parts from reference TRBV3-1 and TRBJ1-4): DTAVSQTPKYLVTQMGNDKSIKCEQNLGHDTMYWYKQDSKKFLKIMFSYNNKELIINETVPNRFSPKSPDKAHLNLHINSLELGDSAVYFCASSQDRSIRGVSEKLFFGSGTQLSVL.

The V call is TRBV5-1, the J call TRBJ2-5; D not certain. Between the trimmed V and J ends, which lost 0 bases and 2 bases, there was a span of 8 bases. The CDR3 has 14 amino acids. Germline V CDR1 and CDR2: SGHRS, YFSETQ. The CDR3 coding sequence is TGCGCCAGCAGCTTGGGTCATTGGCAAGAGACCCAGTACTTC. Its protein is CASSLGHWQETQYF.

This clonotype came up a few times. The chain combines TRBV19 with TRBJ2-3; 9 bases agree with TRBD1. The V gene end was trimmed by 5 bases and the J gene end by 0 bases; junction bases not matched to a gene: 6. Germline CDR1 reads LNHDA; CDR2 reads SQIVND (reference sequence). CDR3 length equals 16 residues. The CDR3 coding sequence is TGTGCCAGTAGTCCTGGACAGGGGCTAAGCACAGATACGCAGTATTTT. It yields the protein CASSPGQGLSTDTQYF.

This clonotype appeared a few times. The chain has TRBV9 and TRBJ2-6, with D hard to call. The CDR3 is 15 residues long. CDR1 and CDR2 from the germline V gene are SGDLS and YYNGEE. The germline V and J ends were trimmed by 1 base and 0 bases, with 5 bases remaining between them. This CDR3 is CASSVMGSGANVLTF. Written as DNA, the CDR3 is TGTGCCAGCAGCGTAATGGGCTCTGGGGCCAACGTCCTGACTTTC.

This clonotype was seen repeatedly, ten times or more. The gene calls are TRBV5-1 and TRBJ1-6; D ambiguous. Trimming took 7 bases from V and 9 from J, leaving 14 bases between them. Germline lookup yields CDR1 SGHRS and CDR2 YFSETQ. The CDR3 runs to 13 residues. CDR3 sequence (DNA): TGCGCCAGCGGCCTGCAGGAGCTTTCACCCCTCCACTTT. Its translation: CASGLQELSPLHF.